This T cell receptor beta chain stems from a study of blood T cell repertoires in COVID-19. Trimming took 1 base from V and 5 from J, leaving 9 bases between them. This CDR3 has 13 residues. Germline values: CDR1 SGHAT, CDR2 FQNNGV. The table came from immunoSEQ multiplex PCR; TCRdb's copy has only in-frame clones and leaves some out. The table records about 250,000 clones, about 91% of them present only once. Sequencing was done on a sample of PBMCs or T cells enriched from blood (not recorded which). The TCR originated in a woman in her 30s with acute COVID-19. The rearrangement uses TRBV11-2 and TRBJ2-7; D is possibly TRBD1 (5 bases). The CDR3 protein is CASSLAGLHEQYF. The CDR3 DNA is TGTGCCAGCAGCTTAGCAGGGCTCCACGAGCAGTACTTC.